The 22 T cell receptor beta chains in this list originate from one sample, sequenced in a study of blood T cells in healthy people across ages. The use of a sample-barcoded 5' primer and a J-beta primer mix characterized a second PCR of roughly 7 to 11 cycles. TCRdb reprocessed the 5' RACE reads via MiXCR and lists one record per CDR3 protein. Counted here are 800,000 to 1,000,000 distinct CDR3 sequences, under 50% occurring once; the ten biggest clones make up 13%. The source material was blood. The source is a young man in good health.

The chain uses TRBV6-6 and TRBJ2-7; D is perhaps TRBD1 or TRBD2 (6 bases each). This CDR3 region has 14 residues. Trimming shortened V by 4 bases and J by 3 bases, and 13 bases separated the two germline ends. CDR1 and CDR2 from the germline V gene are MNHNY and SVGAGI (reference sequence). CDR3 coding DNA: TGTGCCAGCAGTTTTGGGGGGCGGCTCTACGAGCAGTACTTC. Encoded protein: CASSFGGRLYEQYF.

The rearrangement uses TRBV4-2 and TRBJ1-2; D unresolved. The V end lost 0 bases, the J end lost 3 bases, and 17 bases lay between the germline ends. Per germline, CDR1 LGHNA and CDR2 YNFKEQ. The CDR3 consists of 17 residues. The CDR3 region is CASSQDLHRVPHYGYTF. CDR3 DNA: TGTGCCAGCAGCCAAGATCTTCATCGGGTCCCCCACTATGGCTACACCTTC.

This chain links TRBV18 with TRBJ2-5; 7 bases line up with TRBD2. This CDR3 comprises 16 residues. Unmatched junction bases numbered 4, after V lost 0 bases and J lost 0 bases. From germline, CDR1 is KGHSH and CDR2 LQKENI. The CDR3 sequence: CASSPPGGGYQETQYF. The CDR3 DNA reads TGTGCCAGCTCACCACCTGGCGGGGGATACCAAGAGACCCAGTACTTC.

The CDR3 loop is CSVGRQIETQYF. The DNA of the CDR3 is TGCAGCGTTGGAAGACAGATAGAGACCCAGTACTTC. The rearrangement joins TRBV29-1 to TRBJ2-7; tentatively, D is TRBD1 (5 bases). The DNA end is a closer match to TRBJ2-5, so the J assignment may be wrong. The CDR3 length is 12 residues. Germline CDR1 and CDR2: SQVTM and ANQGSEA.

The chain is built from TRBV6-5 and TRBJ2-5; 12 positions match TRBD1. V dropped 8 bases and J dropped 6; count of bases not matched to a gene: 7. Per germline, CDR1 MNHEY and CDR2 SVGAGI. The CDR3 has 14 residues. CDR3 DNA sequence: TGTGCCAGCTTTGAGGGACAGGGGGCAAAGACCCAGTACTTC. Its protein product is CASFEGQGAKTQYF.

This clonotype was observed a handful of times. This chain joins TRBV30 and TRBJ1-1; D is unclear. The V end lost 2 bases, the J end lost 7 bases, and 14 bases lay between the germline ends. CDR1 and CDR2 from the germline V gene are GTSNPN and SVGIG (reference sequence). This CDR3 is 13 amino acids long. CDR3 loop: CAWSFGSGDEAFF. CDR3 coding DNA: TGTGCCTGGAGTTTTGGGAGTGGAGATGAAGCTTTCTTT.

The gene calls are TRBV9 and TRBJ1-5; 8 bases are a match to TRBD1. The CDR3 consists of 14 residues. Trimming removed 4 bases from V and 5 bases from J; junction bases left unmatched: 5. CDR1 SGDLS and CDR2 YYNGEE come from the germline V gene. The CDR3 here is CASSPDRGHQPQHF. The DNA of the CDR3 is TGTGCCAGCAGCCCTGACAGGGGTCATCAGCCCCAGCATTTT.

V is TRBV4-2 and J is TRBJ2-3, with 10 bases lining up with TRBD2. Germline lookup yields CDR1 LGHNA and CDR2 YNFKEQ. The CDR3 contains 17 residues. V dropped 1 base and J dropped 5; count of bases not matched to a gene: 9. CDR3: CASSQVWSGGAEDTQYF. Written as DNA, the CDR3 is TGTGCCAGCAGCCAAGTGTGGAGCGGGGGGGCGGAAGATACGCAGTATTTT.

The chain combines TRBV12-3 or TRBV12-4 with TRBJ2-1, with 9 bases lining up with TRBD1. J was trimmed by 9 bases and V by 6 bases; bases with no gene match: 6. The CDR3 runs to 13 residues. CDR3 bases: TGTGCCAGCAGCAAAGGACAGGGGCCTGAGCAGTTCTTC. It yields the protein CASSKGQGPEQFF.

The table lists this clonotype with a few counts. CDR3 coding DNA: TGTGCCAGCAGTTCCCACGACAGGGCCCCCTACAATGAGCAGTACTTC. Protein product: CASSSHDRAPYNEQYF. The rearrangement links TRBV6-5 to TRBJ2-1; 7 bases map to TRBD1. The DNA end is more similar to TRBJ2-7, so the J call may be wrong. Germline CDR1 is MNHEY and CDR2 is SVGAGI. The CDR3 is 16 amino acids.

This clonotype showed up just a few times. This chain uses TRBV29-1 with TRBJ2-1; TRBD1 agrees at 9 bases. Germline-derived CDR1 and CDR2 are SQVTM and ANQGSEA. With 4 bases clipped from V and 9 bases from J, the junction kept 16 bases outside the gene matches. The CDR3 runs 16 residues. The CDR3 region is CSVGGSGTGRRAEQFF. The CDR3 DNA reads TGCAGCGTTGGGGGGTCGGGGACAGGGCGTCGCGCTGAGCAGTTCTTC.

This clonotype was seen only once. The V call is TRBV10-3, the J call TRBJ1-2; possibly TRBD1 for D (6 bases). The CDR3 length is 14 residues. V gave up 2 bases and J gave up 4 bases, with 11 bases separating them. The germline gives CDR1 ENHRY, CDR2 SYGVKD. The CDR3 coding sequence is TGTGCCATCAGTGAGGACGGGGGCGGCTATGGCTACACCTTC. Amino acids: CAISEDGGGYGYTF.

The chain joins TRBV7-2 to TRBJ1-1; D gene uncertain. The V gene's germline CDR1 is SGHTA and CDR2 FQGNSA. Trimming shortened V by 1 base and J by 0 bases, and 9 bases separated the two germline ends. The CDR3 is 15 amino acids. CDR3: CASSLGVGMNTEAFF. CDR3 coding DNA: TGTGCCAGCAGCTTAGGGGTGGGCATGAACACTGAAGCTTTCTTT.

This clonotype has a handful of counts. This chain links TRBV7-9 with TRBJ2-7, with D perhaps TRBD2 (5 bases). The V end lost 5 bases, the J end lost 2 bases, and 16 bases lay between the germline ends. In germline, CDR1 is SEHNR, CDR2 FQNEAQ (reference sequence). The length of the CDR3 is 15 residues. Written as DNA, the CDR3 is TGTGCCAGCAGCCAGGTACTAGGCAACCCCTACGAGCAGTACTTC. Amino acids: CASSQVLGNPYEQYF.

This clonotype was recorded at least ten times. The chain recombines TRBV3-1 with TRBJ1-4; D call uncertain. Deletions cut 6 bases from V and 0 bases from J, with 5 bases between. Germline CDR1 LGHDT, CDR2 YNNKEL (reference sequence). The CDR3 spans 13 residues. This CDR3 is CASRGSTNEKLFF. The CDR3 coding sequence is TGTGCCAGCAGGGGTTCAACTAATGAAAAACTGTTTTTT.

The sample holds a few counts of this clonotype. V is TRBV12-3 or TRBV12-4 and J is TRBJ2-7, with D tentatively TRBD1 or TRBD2 (5 bases each). The CDR3 runs to 13 residues. Trimming left V 7 bases short and J 2 bases short, with 12 bases between. CDR3 loop: CASNRDGPYEQYF. Written as DNA, the CDR3 is TGTGCCAGCAACCGGGACGGGCCCTACGAGCAGTACTTC.

The chain has TRBV24-1 and TRBJ1-1; 7 nucleotides agree with TRBD1. Germline CDR1 and CDR2: KGHDR and SFDVKD. V was clipped by 8 bases and J by 3 bases; unmatched bases: 8. The CDR3 is made up of 14 amino acids. The CDR3 sequence is CATNTGTEYTEAFF. The CDR3 nucleotides read TGTGCCACCAATACCGGGACAGAATACACTGAAGCTTTCTTT.

Points on this clonotype: A junction boundary mismatches the germline segment, possibly from a read error. The chain is built from TRBV5-1 and TRBJ2-3; D may be TRBD2 (6 bases). Per germline, CDR1 SGHRS and CDR2 YFSETQ. The CDR3 sequence is 15 residues long. The CDR3 DNA sequence: TGCGCCAGCAGCCCCGACGGCACTAGCACAGGTACGCAGTATTTT. Residues: CASSPDGTSTGTQYF.

This clonotype occurred a few times. The chain combines TRBV6-1 with TRBJ2-3, with 9 bases matching TRBD1. Germline V gene sequence: CDR1 MNHNS, CDR2 SASEGT. V trimming: 8 bases; J trimming: 4 bases; junction bases outside the gene matches: 7. This CDR3 contains 14 residues. CDR3 residues: CASAGQGIPDTQYF. CDR3 DNA sequence: TGTGCCAGCGCGGGACAGGGAATCCCAGATACGCAGTATTTT.

DNA for the CDR3: TGCGCCAGCAGCCAAGAAGCGGGGGTTGGAGAGACCCAGTACTTC. It translates to CASSQEAGVGETQYF. This rearrangement joins TRBV4-1 to TRBJ2-4, with TRBD2 identical over 8 bases. The end of the DNA fits TRBJ2-5 better, so the J call may be wrong. The CDR3 is 15 residues long. Germline V gene lookup returns CDR1 MGHRA and CDR2 YSYEKL.

This clonotype was counted a single time. This chain joins TRBV7-3 and TRBJ2-1, with TRBD2 matching 9 bases. Trimming cost V 5 bases and J 6 bases; bases outside gene matches: 11. Germline V CDR1 and CDR2: SGHTA, FQGTGA. The CDR3 spans 16 residues. The CDR3 here is CASSPAAGGALNEQFF. CDR3 DNA: TGTGCCAGCAGCCCGGCAGCGGGGGGAGCCCTCAATGAGCAGTTCTTC.

The CDR3 sequence: CASSSPGGLFQETQYF. The CDR3 region has the DNA TGTGCCAGCAGTTCACCCGGGGGACTATTCCAAGAGACCCAGTACTTC. This sequence joins TRBV12-3 or TRBV12-4 and TRBJ2-5, with 7 bases aligning to TRBD2. The CDR3 extends over 16 amino acids. V gave up 4 bases and J gave up 1 base; unmatched junction bases: 9.